The rows below give T cell receptor beta chains drawn from one sample of a study of blood T cell repertoires in COVID-19. Clones were read by immunoSEQ multiplex PCR, and TCRdb kept only the in-frame ones, dropping some. The table has about 300,000 clones, 86% seen once. The sequencing input was peripheral blood. The receptor set was obtained from a woman in her forties or fifties with acute or convalescent COVID-19. Both conserved end residues are part of each CDR3. Each record gives: D gene, clone size, J gene, V gene, CDR3 protein, CDR3 DNA. D genes are given only for firm matches. Not all rows give a size; the values are once, few, many and, for expanded clones, a class.

.	.	TRBJ1-6	TRBV5-6	CASSPGLLNSPLHF	TGTGCCAGCAGCCCGGGACTTCTTAATTCACCCCTCCACTTT
TRBD1	.	TRBJ1-2	TRBV15	CATSRMIPGQGARGGYTF	TGTGCCACCAGCAGAATGATACCGGGACAGGGGGCGCGGGGTGGCTACACCTTC
.	once	TRBJ1-1	TRBV24-1	CATRDRLDTEAFF	TGTGCCACCAGAGACAGATTGGACACTGAAGCTTTCTTT
TRBD1	.	TRBJ1-5	TRBV27	CASSRSYRDRDQPQHF	TGTGCCAGCAGTCGATCCTACCGGGACAGGGATCAGCCCCAGCATTTT
.	.	TRBJ2-5	TRBV7-8	CASSLDAGVQETQYF	TGTGCCAGCAGCTTAGATGCAGGGGTTCAAGAGACCCAGTACTTC
.	.	TRBJ1-2	TRBV24-1	CATSDTSGVGYGYTF	TGTGCCACCAGTGATACGTCAGGGGTAGGTTATGGCTACACCTTC
.	.	TRBJ1-5	TRBV28	CASSNQGSRNQPQHF	TGTGCCAGCAGTAACCAGGGGTCTCGAAATCAGCCCCAGCATTTT
TRBD2	.	TRBJ2-7	TRBV27	CASSPTLAGIYEQYF	TGTGCCAGCAGTCCCACCTTAGCGGGGATCTACGAGCAGTACTTC
.	.	TRBJ2-1	TRBV9	CASSVVGSSYNEQFF	TGTGCCAGCAGCGTAGTCGGGAGCTCCTACAATGAGCAGTTCTTC
TRBD2	.	TRBJ2-1	TRBV7-3	CASSSGLAGYNEQFF	TGTGCCAGCAGCTCGGGACTAGCGGGTTACAATGAGCAGTTCTTC
.	once	TRBJ2-3	TRBV6-1	CASSEWEYGTDTQYF	TGTGCCAGCAGTGAATGGGAGTATGGCACAGATACGCAGTATTTT
.	.	TRBJ1-1	TRBV9	CASSVGQTEAFF	TGTGCCAGCAGCGTAGGCCAGACTGAAGCTTTCTTT
.	.	TRBJ2-7	TRBV5-4	CASSLGAGGYEQYF	TGTGCCAGCAGCTTGGGGGCCGGGGGATACGAGCAGTACTTC
.	.	TRBJ2-1	TRBV29-1	CSVGGPTNEQFF	TGCAGCGTTGGAGGTCCCACCAATGAGCAGTTCTTC
TRBD1	.	TRBJ1-5	TRBV5-8	CASSPRTGNQPQHF	TGTGCCAGCAGCCCCCGGACAGGGAACCAGCCCCAGCATTTT
.	.	TRBJ1-2	TRBV7-2	CASSLGAQTLLGYTF	TGTGCCAGCAGCTTAGGAGCTCAGACACTTCTTGGCTACACCTTC
.	.	TRBJ1-5	TRBV6-5	CASKQGNNQPQHF	TGTGCCAGCAAGCAGGGGAACAATCAGCCCCAGCATTTT
TRBD1	.	TRBJ2-3	TRBV24-1	CATSDFPTGGTDTQYF	TGTGCCACCAGTGATTTTCCGACAGGGGGCACAGATACGCAGTATTTT
.	.	TRBJ1-2	TRBV28	CASKEVNYGYTF	TGTGCCAGCAAGGAGGTAAACTATGGCTACACCTTC
.	.	TRBJ2-3	TRBV5-1	CASSSGLYTDTQYF	TGCGCCAGCAGCTCGGGACTGTACACAGATACGCAGTATTTT
TRBD1	.	TRBJ1-2	TRBV27	CASGGTVDYGYTF	TGTGCCAGCGGGGGGACAGTGGACTATGGCTACACCTTC
TRBD2	.	TRBJ2-2	TRBV29-1	CSVAGLAGSNTGELFF	TGCAGCGTTGCCGGACTAGCGGGATCGAACACCGGGGAGCTGTTTTTT
TRBD2	.	TRBJ2-1	TRBV6-5	CASSYTTSDHNEQFF	TGTGCCAGCAGTTACACGACTAGCGATCACAATGAGCAGTTCTTC
.	.	TRBJ2-1	TRBV7-2	CASSLPGLERNEQFF	TGTGCCAGCAGCTTACCGGGACTCGAACGCAATGAGCAGTTCTTC
.	.	TRBJ1-1	TRBV5-1	CASSLAPKNTEAFF	TGCGCCAGCAGCTTGGCGCCTAAGAACACTGAAGCTTTCTTT
TRBD2	.	TRBJ2-3	TRBV5-1	CASSLIAGGPTDTQYF	TGCGCCAGCAGCTTAATAGCGGGAGGGCCTACAGATACGCAGTATTTT
.	.	TRBJ2-5	TRBV6-5	CASTPNGRETQYF	TGTGCCAGCACCCCCAACGGTCGAGAGACCCAGTACTTC